The rows below give T cell receptor beta chains drawn from one sample of a study of naive and memory T cell subsets. Via MiXCR, TCRdb re-called the UMI-ligation and nested PCR reads, giving one row per CDR3 protein. The table includes approximately 80,000 distinct CDR3 sequences, 8% to 9.5% detected once. The sample consisted of naive CD8+ T cells from blood. Receptors originate from a human donor in good health. CDR3s include the opening cysteine and the closing phenylalanine or tryptophan. A D gene is named only where the DNA matches it firmly.

v_gene: TRBV7-2
j_gene: TRBJ2-7
d_gene: NA
CDR3aa: CASSSAAGYEQYF

v_gene: TRBV7-8
j_gene: TRBJ2-3
d_gene: NA
CDR3aa: CASSSATPSTDTQYF

v_gene: TRBV20-1
j_gene: TRBJ1-2
d_gene: NA
CDR3aa: CSARDRNSRVSAYGYTF

v_gene: TRBV10-3
j_gene: TRBJ2-7
d_gene: NA
CDR3aa: CAISAPAGSYEQYF

v_gene: TRBV4-3
j_gene: TRBJ2-7
d_gene: NA
CDR3aa: CASSPEFGGSYEQYF

v_gene: TRBV27
j_gene: TRBJ2-7
d_gene: NA
CDR3aa: CASRSGAYEQYF

v_gene: TRBV2
j_gene: TRBJ2-3
d_gene: NA
CDR3aa: CASSYAPVTSTDTQYF

v_gene: TRBV3-1
j_gene: TRBJ2-3
d_gene: TRBD2
CDR3aa: CASSQGILAGPSTDTQYF

v_gene: TRBV6-2/TRBV6-3
j_gene: TRBJ2-7
d_gene: TRBD1
CDR3aa: CASSYDSRTGGDEQYF

v_gene: TRBV29-1
j_gene: TRBJ2-2
d_gene: NA
CDR3aa: CSVVAVTGELFF

v_gene: TRBV6-2/TRBV6-3
j_gene: TRBJ1-5
d_gene: NA
CDR3aa: CASTADLNSNQPQHF

v_gene: TRBV20-1
j_gene: TRBJ2-2
d_gene: NA
CDR3aa: CSARAGTHYTGELFF

v_gene: TRBV27
j_gene: TRBJ1-1
d_gene: NA
CDR3aa: CASKSGGNTEAFF

v_gene: TRBV6-6
j_gene: TRBJ2-7
d_gene: NA
CDR3aa: CASSYSDEQYF

v_gene: TRBV4-1
j_gene: TRBJ2-7
d_gene: NA
CDR3aa: CASSQGAGAPYEQYF

v_gene: TRBV20-1
j_gene: TRBJ2-5
d_gene: TRBD1
CDR3aa: CSASDGTGRETQYF

v_gene: TRBV7-2
j_gene: TRBJ2-1
d_gene: TRBD2
CDR3aa: CASSLASGGVNEQFF

v_gene: TRBV7-3
j_gene: TRBJ2-1
d_gene: NA
CDR3aa: CASSSWETVSLHNEQFF

v_gene: TRBV7-9
j_gene: TRBJ2-1
d_gene: NA
CDR3aa: CASSLGGRNEQFF

v_gene: TRBV28
j_gene: TRBJ1-5
d_gene: TRBD1
CDR3aa: CASRATGSNQPQHF

v_gene: TRBV6-2/TRBV6-3
j_gene: TRBJ2-1
d_gene: TRBD2
CDR3aa: CASSYSTLAGINEQFF

v_gene: TRBV13
j_gene: TRBJ2-1
d_gene: TRBD2
CDR3aa: CASSPIIAGGNEQFF

v_gene: TRBV29-1
j_gene: TRBJ1-2
d_gene: NA
CDR3aa: CSVDAQGFGYGYTF

v_gene: TRBV5-1
j_gene: TRBJ2-7
d_gene: TRBD2
CDR3aa: CASSLRGLAGDVHEQYF

v_gene: TRBV12-5
j_gene: TRBJ2-5
d_gene: TRBD2
CDR3aa: CASGPAGVQPYQETQYF

v_gene: TRBV15
j_gene: TRBJ2-7
d_gene: TRBD2
CDR3aa: CATSWEGDEQYF

v_gene: TRBV9
j_gene: TRBJ2-7
d_gene: TRBD1
CDR3aa: CASSVGQGPYEQYF

v_gene: TRBV4-1
j_gene: TRBJ2-7
d_gene: NA
CDR3aa: CASSQSEGWREQYF

v_gene: TRBV7-3
j_gene: TRBJ2-1
d_gene: TRBD2
CDR3aa: CASSLSAGVLYNEQFF

v_gene: TRBV3-1
j_gene: TRBJ2-7
d_gene: NA
CDR3aa: CASSVGEPWETYEQYF

v_gene: TRBV10-3
j_gene: TRBJ2-7
d_gene: TRBD1
CDR3aa: CAIWDSESYEQYF

v_gene: TRBV11-1
j_gene: TRBJ2-7
d_gene: NA
CDR3aa: CASSADSSEQYF

v_gene: TRBV7-9
j_gene: TRBJ2-5
d_gene: TRBD1
CDR3aa: CASSSQQGLWQTQYF